A few counts support the clone carrying this TCR beta chain. Its matching antigen is unknown. The data originate from a study of blood T cells in healthy people across ages. Study-wide findings and caveats: CMV status of donors was unknown, possibly confounding expanded clonotype changes.

Trimming took off 1 base at V and 6 bases at J, with 12 bases between the two ends. Germline lookup yields CDR1 SQVTM and CDR2 ANQGSEA. The CDR3 sequence is 13 residues long. For the second PCR, which ran for roughly 6 to 11 cycles, a sample-barcoded 5' primer and a J-beta primer mix were used. Paired-end reads containing CDR3 totaled no fewer than 2.5 million for each sample. TCRdb passed the 5' RACE reads through MiXCR, listing each CDR3 protein once. Counted here are a few hundred thousand distinct CDR3 sequences, approximately 26% occurring once; the ten biggest clones make up approximately 3.6%. This sample was also put to use in a study of T cells of mothers and their children. As that report states: Each 15 ul cDNA reaction used roughly 1.6 ug RNA; all RNA was used. Whether related or unrelated, pairs show similar shaping of TCR recombination output by thymic selection.

The source is a boy aged 2-15 years in good health. This chain joins TRBV29-1 and TRBJ1-1; perhaps TRBD1 as D (5 bases). Sequencing was performed on blood. CDR3 amino acids: CSVEGGLYPEAFF. The CDR3 DNA follows: TGCAGCGTTGAAGGGGGACTATATCCTGAAGCTTTCTTT.